Ten or more counts support the clone carrying this TCR beta chain. The antigen is unknown. These data are taken from a study of identical twins. Whole-study results and caveats: Interpretation of the results relied on cross-sectional statistical analysis and not on following the same donors.

CDR1 DFQATT and CDR2 SNEGSKA come from the germline V gene (reference sequence). The CDR3 has 16 amino acids. The ends lost 3 bases at V and 1 base at J; junction bases unmatched: 8. Template switching created a universal primer site, and the cDNA included unique molecular identifiers. TCRdb processed the 5' RACE reads anew with MiXCR; each CDR3 protein has one entry. Of some 200,000 distinct CDR3 sequences in the sample, less than 8% were seen once. These sequences were also reported in another study, on yellow fever vaccine responses in identical twins.

Sequencing used memory (CD45RO+) T cells sorted from blood. The chain links TRBV20-1 to TRBJ2-3, with 9 bases lining up with TRBD1. The receptor was isolated from a woman between 18 and 29 years old in good health. The CDR3 loop reads CSASLDRGRGTDTQYF. The CDR3 DNA sequence: TGCAGTGCTAGCCTGGACAGGGGTCGTGGCACAGATACGCAGTATTTT.